Below are 6 T cell receptor beta chains sequenced from a single sample in a study of identical twins. Using its own MiXCR run on the 5' RACE reads, TCRdb lists one record per CDR3 protein. This sample carries some 570,000 distinct CDR3 sequences, 20% to 25% of them seen once, and the ten largest clones take approximately 0.48%. These data were likewise used in another study, on yellow fever vaccine responses in identical twins.

Input material: CD4+ T cells sorted from blood. These receptor sequences come from a young woman in good health.

The chain recombines TRBV12-3 or TRBV12-4 with TRBJ2-2, with a weak D call TRBD1 (6 bases). V was pared by 1 base and J by 2 bases, with 11 bases between. The CDR3 contains 16 residues. CDR3 in DNA: TGTGCCAGCAGTTTAGGTCAGGGGACAAACACCGGGGAGCTGTTTTTT. Translated, it gives CASSLGQGTNTGELFF.

The V and J genes are TRBV20-1 and TRBJ2-7; 13 bases are shared with TRBD2. Germline lookup yields CDR1 DFQATT and CDR2 SNEGSKA (reference sequence). The CDR3 totals 14 residues. With 5 bases clipped from V and 2 bases from J, the junction kept 3 bases outside the gene matches. CDR3 in amino acids: CSAPLAGGTYEQYF. CDR3 bases: TGCAGTGCTCCACTAGCGGGAGGGACCTACGAGCAGTACTTC.

A few counts support this clonotype. The CDR3 protein is CASSLARVGKNIQYF. The DNA for the CDR3 is TGTGCCAGCAGTTTGGCCAGGGTAGGCAAAAACATTCAGTACTTC. This chain connects TRBV12-3 or TRBV12-4 to TRBJ2-4, with TRBD1 as a possible D gene (5 bases). V shed 3 bases and J shed 3 bases, with 12 bases lying between them. The CDR3 is 15 residues long.

The V call is TRBV10-3, the J call TRBJ2-1; TRBD1 aligns across 9 bases. The V segment lost 6 bases and the J segment 1 base; nucleotides outside the gene matches: 4. Germline values: CDR1 ENHRY, CDR2 SYGVKD. CDR3 length: 15 amino acids. CDR3 nucleotide sequence: TGTGCCATCAGCGGACAGGGGAAGTCCTACAATGAGCAGTTCTTC. Translation: CAISGQGKSYNEQFF.

The chain recombines TRBV25-1 with TRBJ2-2; D possibly corresponds to TRBD1 (6 bases). Germline CDR1 MGHDK, CDR2 SYGVNS. The CDR3 totals 14 residues. Trimming removed 5 bases from V and 7 bases from J, with 14 bases in between. CDR3 sequence (DNA): TGTGCCAGCAGTTCACACAGGGTCCTCGGGGAGCTGTTTTTT. Translating it yields CASSSHRVLGELFF.

The chain links TRBV2 to TRBJ2-7; D gene uncertain. CDR3 length: 15 residues. V lost 1 base, J lost 0 bases, and 10 bases lay in between. CDR1 and CDR2 (germline): SNHLY, FYNNEI. This CDR3 is CASSEGPTSSYEQYV. CDR3 DNA: TGTGCCAGCAGTGAAGGCCCTACCAGCTCCTACGAGCAGTACGTC.